The T cell receptor (delta chain) described here comes from a study of gamma-delta chains in newborns, infants, children. Study overall: Microbial exposure reportedly drives polyclonal innate γδ T cell expansion after birth.

On this clone itself: A read error likely explains this, since a far larger clone differs by one base. Other nucleotide sequences in the sample specify the same CDR3.

This CDR3 has 16 amino acids. CDR1 GEAIGNYY and CDR2 EKD come from the germline V gene. TCRdb re-identified clones in the reads via CATT. The table records approximately 4,100 delta-chain clones, around 0.56% of them present only once. The V gene is TRDV2, the J gene TRDJ2; 11 bases align to TRDD3. Sequences were obtained from blood. The clonotype originates from a child who was a newborn, infant or young child, either healthy, febrile or measles-vaccinated (not recorded which). The CDR3 loop is CACDILGDNLTAQLFF. CDR3 sequence (DNA): TGTGCCTGCGACATACTGGGGGATAATTTGACAGCACAACTCTTCTTT.